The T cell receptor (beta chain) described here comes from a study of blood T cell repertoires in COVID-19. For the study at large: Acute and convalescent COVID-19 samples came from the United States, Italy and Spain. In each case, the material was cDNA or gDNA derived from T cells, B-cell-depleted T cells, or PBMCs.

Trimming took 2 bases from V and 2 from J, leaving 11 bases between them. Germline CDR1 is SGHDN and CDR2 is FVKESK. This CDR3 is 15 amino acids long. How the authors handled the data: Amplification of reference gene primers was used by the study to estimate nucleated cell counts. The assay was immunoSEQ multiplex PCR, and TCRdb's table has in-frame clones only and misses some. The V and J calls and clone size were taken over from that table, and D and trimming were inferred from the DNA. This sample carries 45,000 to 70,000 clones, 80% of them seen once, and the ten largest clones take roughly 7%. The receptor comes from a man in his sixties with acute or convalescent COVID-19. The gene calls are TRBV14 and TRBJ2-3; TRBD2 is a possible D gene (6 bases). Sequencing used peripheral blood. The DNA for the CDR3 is TGTGCCAGCAGCCAACTAGCGTGGGACACAGATACGCAGTATTTT. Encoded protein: CASSQLAWDTDTQYF.